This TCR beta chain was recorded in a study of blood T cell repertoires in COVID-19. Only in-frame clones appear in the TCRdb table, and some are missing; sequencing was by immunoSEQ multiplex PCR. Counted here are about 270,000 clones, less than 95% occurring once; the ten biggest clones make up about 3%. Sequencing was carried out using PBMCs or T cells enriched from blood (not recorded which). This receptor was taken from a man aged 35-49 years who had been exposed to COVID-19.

DNA for the CDR3: TGTGCCAGTAACGCGGGGGGGCGCGGCTATGGCTACACCTTC. Protein sequence: CASNAGGRGYGYTF. V and J are TRBV19 and TRBJ1-2, with a possible D match to TRBD1 (6 bases). CDR1 LNHDA and CDR2 SQIVND come from the germline V gene (reference sequence). The ends were cut back, 7 bases at V and 4 bases at J, with 16 bases in the middle. The CDR3 totals 14 residues.